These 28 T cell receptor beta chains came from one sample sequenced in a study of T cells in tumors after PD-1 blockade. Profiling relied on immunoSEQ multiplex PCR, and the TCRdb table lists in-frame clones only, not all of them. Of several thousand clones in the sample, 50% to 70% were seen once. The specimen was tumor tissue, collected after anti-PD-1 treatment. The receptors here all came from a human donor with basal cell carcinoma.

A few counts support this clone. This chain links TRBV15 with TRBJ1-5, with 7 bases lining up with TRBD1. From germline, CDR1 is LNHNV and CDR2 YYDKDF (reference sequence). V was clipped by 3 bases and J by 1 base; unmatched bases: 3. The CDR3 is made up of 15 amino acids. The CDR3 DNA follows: TGTGCCACCAGCAGGACAGGGCAGAGCAATCAGCCCCAGCATTTT. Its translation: CATSRTGQSNQPQHF.

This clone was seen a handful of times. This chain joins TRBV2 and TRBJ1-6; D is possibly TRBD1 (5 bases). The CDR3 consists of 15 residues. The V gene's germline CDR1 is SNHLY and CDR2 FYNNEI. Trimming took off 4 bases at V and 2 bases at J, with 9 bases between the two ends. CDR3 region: CASSVDSPYNSPLHF. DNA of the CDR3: TGTGCCAGCAGTGTCGACAGTCCCTATAATTCACCCCTCCACTTT.

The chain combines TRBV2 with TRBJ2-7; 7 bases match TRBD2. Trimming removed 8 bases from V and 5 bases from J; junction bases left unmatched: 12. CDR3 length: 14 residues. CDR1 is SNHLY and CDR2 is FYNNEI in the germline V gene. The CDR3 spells CASGGRREWDEQYF. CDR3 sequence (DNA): TGTGCCAGCGGCGGACGGCGGGAGTGGGACGAGCAGTACTTC.

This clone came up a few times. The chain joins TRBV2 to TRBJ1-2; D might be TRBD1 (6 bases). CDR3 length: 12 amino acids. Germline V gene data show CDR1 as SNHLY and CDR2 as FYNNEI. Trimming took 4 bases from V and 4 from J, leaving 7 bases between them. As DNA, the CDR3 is TGTGCCAGCAGTGGGACAGTCTATGGCTACACCTTC. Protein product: CASSGTVYGYTF.

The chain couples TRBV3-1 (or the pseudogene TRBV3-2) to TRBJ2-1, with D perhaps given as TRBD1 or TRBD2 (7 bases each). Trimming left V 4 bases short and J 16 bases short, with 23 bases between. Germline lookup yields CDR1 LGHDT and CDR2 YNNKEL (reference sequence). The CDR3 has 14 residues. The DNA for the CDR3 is TGTGCCAGCAGCCCCCTTTCTCAGGGGGGGGAGTACTTCTTC. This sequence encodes CASSPLSQGGEYFF.

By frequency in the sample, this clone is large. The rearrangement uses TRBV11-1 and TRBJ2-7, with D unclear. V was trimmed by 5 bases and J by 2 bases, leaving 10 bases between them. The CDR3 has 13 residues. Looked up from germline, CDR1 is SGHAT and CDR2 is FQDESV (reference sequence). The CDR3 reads CASSLTRPYEQYF. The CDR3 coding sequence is TGTGCCAGCAGCCTGACACGACCCTACGAGCAGTACTTC.

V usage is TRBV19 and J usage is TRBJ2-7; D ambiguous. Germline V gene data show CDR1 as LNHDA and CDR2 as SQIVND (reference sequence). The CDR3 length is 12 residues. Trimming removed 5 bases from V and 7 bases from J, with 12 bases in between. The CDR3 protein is CASSGRMGEQYF. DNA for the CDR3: TGTGCCAGTAGTGGACGAATGGGGGAGCAGTACTTC.

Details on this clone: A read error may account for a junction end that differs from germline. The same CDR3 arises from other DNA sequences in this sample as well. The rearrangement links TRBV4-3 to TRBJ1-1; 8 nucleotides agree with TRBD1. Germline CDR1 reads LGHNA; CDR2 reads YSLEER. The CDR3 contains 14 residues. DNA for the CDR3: TGCGCCAGCGGCCAGGGGGCAACGGACACTGAAGCTTTCTTT. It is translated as CASGQGATDTEAFF.

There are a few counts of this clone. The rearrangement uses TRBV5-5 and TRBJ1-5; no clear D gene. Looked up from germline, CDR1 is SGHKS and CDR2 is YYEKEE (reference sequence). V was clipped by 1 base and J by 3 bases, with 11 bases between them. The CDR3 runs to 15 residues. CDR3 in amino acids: CASSLLPDHNQPQHF. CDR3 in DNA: TGTGCCAGCAGCTTGTTACCGGATCACAATCAGCCCCAGCATTTT.

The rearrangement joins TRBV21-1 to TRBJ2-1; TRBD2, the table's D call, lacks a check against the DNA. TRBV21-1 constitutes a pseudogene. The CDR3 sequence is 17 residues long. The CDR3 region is CARWDNLGGRIYNEQFF. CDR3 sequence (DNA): TGTGCCAGGTGGGATAACCTGGGCGGGAGGATCTACAATGAGCAGTTCTTC.

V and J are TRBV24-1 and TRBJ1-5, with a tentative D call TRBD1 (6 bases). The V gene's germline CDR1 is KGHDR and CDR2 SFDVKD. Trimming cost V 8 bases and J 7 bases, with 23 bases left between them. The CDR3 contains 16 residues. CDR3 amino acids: CATKGGEGERGQPQHF. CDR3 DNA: TGTGCCACCAAGGGTGGTGAGGGGGAGAGAGGACAGCCCCAGCATTTT.

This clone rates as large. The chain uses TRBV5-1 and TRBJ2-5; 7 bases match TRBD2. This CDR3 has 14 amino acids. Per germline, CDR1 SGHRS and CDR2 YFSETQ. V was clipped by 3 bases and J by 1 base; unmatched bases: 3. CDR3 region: CASSSGLTQETQYF. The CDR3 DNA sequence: TGCGCCAGCAGCTCGGGACTAACCCAAGAGACCCAGTACTTC. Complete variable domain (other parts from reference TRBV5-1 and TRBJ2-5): KAGVTQTPRYLIKTRGQQVTLSCSPISGHRSVSWYQQTPGQGLQFLFEYFSETQRNKGNFPGRFSGRQFSNSRSEMNVSTLELGDSALYLCASSSGLTQETQYFGPGTRLLVL.

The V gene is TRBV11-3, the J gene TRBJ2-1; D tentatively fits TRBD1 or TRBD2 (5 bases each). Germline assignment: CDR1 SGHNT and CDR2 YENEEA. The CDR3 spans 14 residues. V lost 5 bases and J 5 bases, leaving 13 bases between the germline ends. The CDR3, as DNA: TGTGCCAGCAGCCGGGACCAAATTAACAATGAGCAGTTCTTC. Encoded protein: CASSRDQINNEQFF.

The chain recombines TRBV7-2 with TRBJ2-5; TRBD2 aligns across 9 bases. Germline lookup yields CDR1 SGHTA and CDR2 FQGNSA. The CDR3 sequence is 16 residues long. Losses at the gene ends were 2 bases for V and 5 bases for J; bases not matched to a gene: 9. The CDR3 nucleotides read TGTGCCAGCAGCTTATTTCGGAGCGGGGGGCGGGAGACCCAGTACTTC. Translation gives CASSLFRSGGRETQYF.

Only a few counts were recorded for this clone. CDR3 nucleotide sequence: TGTGCCACCAGTGACCCGGGACTAGCGGGAAAAGAGACCCAGTACTTC. This gives the protein CATSDPGLAGKETQYF. The chain uses TRBV24-1 and TRBJ2-5; 13 nucleotides line up with TRBD2. The CDR3 contains 16 residues. Trimming removed 4 bases from V and 3 bases from J; junction bases left unmatched: 4. CDR1 is KGHDR, CDR2 SFDVKD, per germline.

The CDR3 sequence is CASSFSTGVETQYF. The CDR3 DNA sequence: TGTGCCAGCAGTTTTTCGACAGGGGTAGAGACCCAGTACTTC. The chain links TRBV6-5 to TRBJ2-5; 8 bases fit TRBD1. Per the germline V gene, CDR1 is MNHEY and CDR2 is SVGAGI. The CDR3 has 14 amino acids. Trimming removed 4 bases from V and 4 bases from J; junction bases left unmatched: 5.

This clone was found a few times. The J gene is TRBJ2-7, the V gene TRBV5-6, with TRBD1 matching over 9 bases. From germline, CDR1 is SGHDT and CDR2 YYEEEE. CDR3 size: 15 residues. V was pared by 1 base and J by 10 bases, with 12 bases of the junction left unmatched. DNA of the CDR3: TGTGCCAGCAGCTTGTTGGGGACAGGGTTGCAACGACAGTACTTC. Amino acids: CASSLLGTGLQRQYF. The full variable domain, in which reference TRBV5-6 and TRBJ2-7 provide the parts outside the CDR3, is DAGVTQSPTHLIKTRGQQVTLRCSPKSGHDTVSWYQQALGQGPQFIFQYYEEEERQRGNFPDRFSGHQFPNYSSELNVNALLLGDSALYLCASSLLGTGLQRQYFGPGTRLTVT.

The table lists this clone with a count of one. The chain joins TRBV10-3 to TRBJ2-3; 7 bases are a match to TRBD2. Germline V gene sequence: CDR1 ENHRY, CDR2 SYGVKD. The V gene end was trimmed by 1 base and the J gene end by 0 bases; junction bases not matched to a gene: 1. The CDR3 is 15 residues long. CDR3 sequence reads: CAISELRGSTDTQYF. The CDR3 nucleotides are TGTGCCATCAGTGAGTTGCGGGGGAGCACAGATACGCAGTATTTT.

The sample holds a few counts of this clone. The CDR3 spells CASSTPGPYNEQFF. Here the CDR3 DNA reads TGTGCCAGTAGTACTCCCGGACCCTACAATGAGCAGTTCTTC. The chain is built from TRBV19 and TRBJ2-1; no clear D. The germline CDR1 and CDR2 sequences are LNHDA and SQIVND (reference sequence). This CDR3 is built from 14 residues. Trimming removed 4 bases at V and 2 bases at J, with 9 bases between.

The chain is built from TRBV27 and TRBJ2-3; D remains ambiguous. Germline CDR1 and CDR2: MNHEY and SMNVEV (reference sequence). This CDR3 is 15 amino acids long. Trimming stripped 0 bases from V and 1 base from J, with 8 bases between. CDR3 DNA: TGTGCCAGCAGTTTATCGATCGGGCGCACAGATACGCAGTATTTT. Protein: CASSLSIGRTDTQYF.

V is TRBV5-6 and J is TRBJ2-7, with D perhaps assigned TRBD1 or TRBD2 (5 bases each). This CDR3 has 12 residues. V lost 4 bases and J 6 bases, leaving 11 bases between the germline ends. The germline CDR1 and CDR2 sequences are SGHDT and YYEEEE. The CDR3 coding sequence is TGTGCCAGCAGCATAACTAGGGGCGAGCAGTACTTC. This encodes CASSITRGEQYF. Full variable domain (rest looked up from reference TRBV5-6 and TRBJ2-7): DAGVTQSPTHLIKTRGQQVTLRCSPKSGHDTVSWYQQALGQGPQFIFQYYEEEERQRGNFPDRFSGHQFPNYSSELNVNALLLGDSALYLCASSITRGEQYFGPGTRLTVT.

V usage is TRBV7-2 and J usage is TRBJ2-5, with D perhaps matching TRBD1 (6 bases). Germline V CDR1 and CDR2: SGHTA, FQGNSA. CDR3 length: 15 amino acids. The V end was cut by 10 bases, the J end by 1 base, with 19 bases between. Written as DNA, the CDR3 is TGTGCCACCTCCTGGGCAGGGGCCACCCAAGAGACCCAGTACTTC. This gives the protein CATSWAGATQETQYF. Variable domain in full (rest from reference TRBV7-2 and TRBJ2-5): GAGVSQSPSNKVTEKGKDVELRCDPISGHTALYWYRQSLGQGLEFLIYFQGNSAPDKSGLPSDRFSAERTGGSVSTLTIQRTQQEDSAVYLCATSWAGATQETQYFGPGTRLLVL.

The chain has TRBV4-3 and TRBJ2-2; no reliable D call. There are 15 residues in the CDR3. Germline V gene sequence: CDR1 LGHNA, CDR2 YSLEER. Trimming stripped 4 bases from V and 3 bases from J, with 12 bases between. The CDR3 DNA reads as TGCGCCAGCAGCCCGGACCGAGCCCACACCGGGGAGCTGTTTTTT. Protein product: CASSPDRAHTGELFF.

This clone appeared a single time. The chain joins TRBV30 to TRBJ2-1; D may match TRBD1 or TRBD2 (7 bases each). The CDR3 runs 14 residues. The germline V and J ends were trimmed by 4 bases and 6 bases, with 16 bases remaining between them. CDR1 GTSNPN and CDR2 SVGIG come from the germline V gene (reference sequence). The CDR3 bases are TGTGCCTGGAAAAGCAGGGGGAGGGGCAATGAGCAGTTCTTC. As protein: CAWKSRGRGNEQFF.

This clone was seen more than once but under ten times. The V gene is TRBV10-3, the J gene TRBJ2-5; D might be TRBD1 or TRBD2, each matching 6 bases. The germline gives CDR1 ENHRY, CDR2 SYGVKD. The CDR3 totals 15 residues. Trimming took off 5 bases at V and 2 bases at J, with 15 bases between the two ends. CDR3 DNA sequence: TGTGCCATCAGTCCCGGGGGCGCCGGGCAAGAGACCCAGTACTTC. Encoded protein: CAISPGGAGQETQYF.

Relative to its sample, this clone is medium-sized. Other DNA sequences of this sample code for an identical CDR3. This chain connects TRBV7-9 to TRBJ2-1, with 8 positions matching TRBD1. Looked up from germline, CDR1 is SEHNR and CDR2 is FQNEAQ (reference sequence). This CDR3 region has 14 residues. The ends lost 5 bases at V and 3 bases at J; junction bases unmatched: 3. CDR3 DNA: TGTGCCAGCAGCCCGGACAGGGTCTACAATGAGCAGTTCTTC. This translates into CASSPDRVYNEQFF.

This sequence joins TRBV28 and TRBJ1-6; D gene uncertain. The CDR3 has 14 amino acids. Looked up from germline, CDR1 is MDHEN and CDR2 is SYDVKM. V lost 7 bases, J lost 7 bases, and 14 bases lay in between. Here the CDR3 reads CASNAETWNSPLHF. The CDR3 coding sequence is TGTGCCAGCAATGCAGAAACTTGGAATTCACCCCTCCACTTT.

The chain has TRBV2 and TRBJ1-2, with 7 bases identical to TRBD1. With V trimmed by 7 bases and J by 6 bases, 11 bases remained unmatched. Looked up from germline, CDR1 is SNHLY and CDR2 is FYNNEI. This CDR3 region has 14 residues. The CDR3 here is CASKEQGLIDGYTF. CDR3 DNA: TGTGCCAGCAAGGAACAGGGGCTTATAGATGGCTACACCTTC.